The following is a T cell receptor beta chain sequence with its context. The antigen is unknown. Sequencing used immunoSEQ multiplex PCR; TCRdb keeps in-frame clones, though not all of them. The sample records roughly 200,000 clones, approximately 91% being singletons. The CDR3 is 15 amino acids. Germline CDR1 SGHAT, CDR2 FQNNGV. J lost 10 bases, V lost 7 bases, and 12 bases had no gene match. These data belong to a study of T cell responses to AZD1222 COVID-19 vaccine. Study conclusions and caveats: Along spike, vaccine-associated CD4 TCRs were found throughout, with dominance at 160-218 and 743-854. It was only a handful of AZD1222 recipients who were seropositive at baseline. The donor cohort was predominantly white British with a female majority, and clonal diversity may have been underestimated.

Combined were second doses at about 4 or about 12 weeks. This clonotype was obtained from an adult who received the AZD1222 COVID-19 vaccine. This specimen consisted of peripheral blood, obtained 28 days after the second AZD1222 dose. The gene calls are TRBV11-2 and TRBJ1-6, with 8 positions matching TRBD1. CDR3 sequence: CASTPGTGLSSPLHF. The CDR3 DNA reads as TGTGCCAGCACCCCCGGGACAGGTCTTAGCTCACCCCTCCACTTT.